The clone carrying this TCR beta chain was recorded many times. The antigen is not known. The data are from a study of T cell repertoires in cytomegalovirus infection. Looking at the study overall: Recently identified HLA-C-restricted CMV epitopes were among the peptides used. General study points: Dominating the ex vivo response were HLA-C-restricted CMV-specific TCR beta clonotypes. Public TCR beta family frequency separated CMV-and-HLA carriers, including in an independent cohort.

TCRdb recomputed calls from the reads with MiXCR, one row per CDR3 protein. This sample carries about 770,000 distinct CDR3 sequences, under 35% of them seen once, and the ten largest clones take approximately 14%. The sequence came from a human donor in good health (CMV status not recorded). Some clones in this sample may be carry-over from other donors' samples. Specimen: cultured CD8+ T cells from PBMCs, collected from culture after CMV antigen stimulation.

CDR3 sequence reads: CASSFPDRGLTDTQYF. The DNA of the CDR3 is TGTGCCAGCAGCTTCCCGGACAGGGGGCTGACAGATACGCAGTATTTT. This chain joins TRBV7-9 and TRBJ2-3, with TRBD1 matching over 11 bases. The CDR3 extends over 16 amino acids. Germline lookup yields CDR1 SEHNR and CDR2 FQNEAQ (reference sequence). V was pared by 3 bases and J by 3 bases, with 5 bases of the junction left unmatched.